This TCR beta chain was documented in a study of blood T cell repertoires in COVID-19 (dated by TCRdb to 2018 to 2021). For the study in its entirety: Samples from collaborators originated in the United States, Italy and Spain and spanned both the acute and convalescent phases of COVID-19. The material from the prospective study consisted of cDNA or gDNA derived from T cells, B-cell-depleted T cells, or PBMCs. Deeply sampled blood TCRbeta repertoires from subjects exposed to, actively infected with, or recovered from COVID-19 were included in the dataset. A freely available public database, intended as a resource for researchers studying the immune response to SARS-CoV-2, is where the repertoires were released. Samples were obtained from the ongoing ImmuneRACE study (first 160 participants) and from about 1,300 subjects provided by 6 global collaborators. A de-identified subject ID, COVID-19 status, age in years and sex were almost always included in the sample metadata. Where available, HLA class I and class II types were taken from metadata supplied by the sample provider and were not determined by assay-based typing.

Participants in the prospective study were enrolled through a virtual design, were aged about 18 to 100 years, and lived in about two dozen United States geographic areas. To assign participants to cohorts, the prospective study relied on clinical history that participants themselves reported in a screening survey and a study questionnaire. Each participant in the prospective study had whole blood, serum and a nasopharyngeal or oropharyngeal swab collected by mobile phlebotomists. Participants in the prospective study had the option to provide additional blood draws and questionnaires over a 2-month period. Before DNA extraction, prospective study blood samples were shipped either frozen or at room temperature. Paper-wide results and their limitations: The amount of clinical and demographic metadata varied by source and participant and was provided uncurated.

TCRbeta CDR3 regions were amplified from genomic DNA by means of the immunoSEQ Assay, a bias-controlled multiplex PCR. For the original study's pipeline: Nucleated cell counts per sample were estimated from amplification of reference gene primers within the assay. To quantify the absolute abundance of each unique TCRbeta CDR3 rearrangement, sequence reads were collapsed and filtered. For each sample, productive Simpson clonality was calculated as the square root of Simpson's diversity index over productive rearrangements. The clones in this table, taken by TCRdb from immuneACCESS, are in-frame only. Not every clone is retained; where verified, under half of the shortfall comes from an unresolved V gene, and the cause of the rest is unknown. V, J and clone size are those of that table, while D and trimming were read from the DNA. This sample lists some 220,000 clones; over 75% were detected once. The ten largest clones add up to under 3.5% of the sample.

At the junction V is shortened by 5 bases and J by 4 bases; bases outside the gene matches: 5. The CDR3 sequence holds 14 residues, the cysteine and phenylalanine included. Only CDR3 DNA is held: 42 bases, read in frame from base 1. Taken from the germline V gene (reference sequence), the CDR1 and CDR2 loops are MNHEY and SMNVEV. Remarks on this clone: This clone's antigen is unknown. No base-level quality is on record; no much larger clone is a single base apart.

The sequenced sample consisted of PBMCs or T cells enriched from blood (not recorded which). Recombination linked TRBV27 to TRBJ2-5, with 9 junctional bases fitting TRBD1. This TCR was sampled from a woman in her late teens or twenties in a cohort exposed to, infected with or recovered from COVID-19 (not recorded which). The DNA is TGTGCCAGCAGTCGACTGGACAGGGGAGAGACCCAGTACTTC. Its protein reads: CASSRLDRGETQYF.